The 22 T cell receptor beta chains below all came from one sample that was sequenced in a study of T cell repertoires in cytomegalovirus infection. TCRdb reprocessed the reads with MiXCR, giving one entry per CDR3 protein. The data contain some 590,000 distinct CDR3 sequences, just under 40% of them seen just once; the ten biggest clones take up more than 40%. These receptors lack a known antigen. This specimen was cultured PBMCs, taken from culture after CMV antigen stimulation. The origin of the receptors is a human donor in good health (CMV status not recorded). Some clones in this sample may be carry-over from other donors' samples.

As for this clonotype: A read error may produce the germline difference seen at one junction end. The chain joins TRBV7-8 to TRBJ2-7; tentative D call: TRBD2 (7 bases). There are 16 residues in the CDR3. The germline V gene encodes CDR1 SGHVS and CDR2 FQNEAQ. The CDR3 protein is CASRFRGAGRFHEQYF. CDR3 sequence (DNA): TGTGCCAGCCGCTTCAGGGGAGCCGGGAGGTTCCACGAGCAGTACTTC.

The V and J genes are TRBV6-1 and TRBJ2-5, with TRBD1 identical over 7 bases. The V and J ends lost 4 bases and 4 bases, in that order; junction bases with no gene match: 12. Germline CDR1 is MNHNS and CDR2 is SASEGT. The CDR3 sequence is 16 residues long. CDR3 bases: TGTGCCAGCAGTGTGCTGGGGACAGCAATCGGAGAGACCCAGTACTTC. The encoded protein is CASSVLGTAIGETQYF.

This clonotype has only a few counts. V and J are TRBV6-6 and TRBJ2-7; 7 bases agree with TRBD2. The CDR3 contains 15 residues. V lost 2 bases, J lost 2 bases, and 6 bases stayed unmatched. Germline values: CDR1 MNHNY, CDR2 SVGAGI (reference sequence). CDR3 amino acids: CASSYAGTTTYEQYF. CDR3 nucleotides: TGTGCCAGCAGTTACGCAGGGACTACGACCTACGAGCAGTACTTC.

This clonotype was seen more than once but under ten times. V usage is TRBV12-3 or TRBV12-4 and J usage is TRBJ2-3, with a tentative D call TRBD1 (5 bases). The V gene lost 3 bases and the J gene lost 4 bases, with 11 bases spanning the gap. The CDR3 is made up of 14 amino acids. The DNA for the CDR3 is TGTGCCAGCAGTTTCTCAGGGTGGGCAGATACGCAGTATTTT. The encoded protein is CASSFSGWADTQYF.

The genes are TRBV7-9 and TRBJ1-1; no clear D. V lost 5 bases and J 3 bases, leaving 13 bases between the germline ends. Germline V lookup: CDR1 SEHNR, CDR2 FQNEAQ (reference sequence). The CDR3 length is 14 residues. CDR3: CASSRAPGDTEAFF. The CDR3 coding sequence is TGTGCCAGCAGCCGGGCCCCGGGTGACACTGAAGCTTTCTTT.

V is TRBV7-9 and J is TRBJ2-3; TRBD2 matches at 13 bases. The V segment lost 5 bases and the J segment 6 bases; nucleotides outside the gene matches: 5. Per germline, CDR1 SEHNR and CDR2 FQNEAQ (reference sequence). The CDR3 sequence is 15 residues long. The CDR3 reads CASSRLAGGPDTQYF. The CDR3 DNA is TGTGCCAGCAGCCGACTAGCGGGGGGACCCGATACGCAGTATTTT. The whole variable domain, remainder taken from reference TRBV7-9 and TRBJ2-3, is DTGVSQNPRHKITKRGQNVTFRCDPISEHNRLYWYRQTLGQGPEFLTYFQNEAQLEKSRLLSDRFSAERPKGSFSTLEIQRTEQGDSAMYLCASSRLAGGPDTQYFGPGTRLTVL.

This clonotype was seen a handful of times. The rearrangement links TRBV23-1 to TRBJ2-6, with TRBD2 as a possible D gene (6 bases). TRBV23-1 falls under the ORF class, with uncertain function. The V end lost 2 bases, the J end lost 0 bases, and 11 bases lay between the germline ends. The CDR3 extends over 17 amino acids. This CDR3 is CASSQPAGTSGANVLTF. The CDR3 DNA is TGCGCCAGCAGTCAACCAGCGGGCACCTCTGGGGCCAACGTCCTGACTTTC.

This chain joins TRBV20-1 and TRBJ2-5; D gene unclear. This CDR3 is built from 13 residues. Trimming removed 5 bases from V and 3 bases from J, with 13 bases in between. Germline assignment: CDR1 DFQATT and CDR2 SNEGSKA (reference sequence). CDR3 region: CSARYRQEETQYF. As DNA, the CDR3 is TGCAGTGCTCGCTACCGACAAGAAGAGACCCAGTACTTC.

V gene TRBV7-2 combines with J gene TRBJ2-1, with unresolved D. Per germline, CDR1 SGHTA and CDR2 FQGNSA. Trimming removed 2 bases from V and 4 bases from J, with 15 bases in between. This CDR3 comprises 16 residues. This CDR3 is CASSLLSGPIYNEQFF. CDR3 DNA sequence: TGTGCCAGCAGCTTATTGTCCGGACCGATTTACAATGAGCAGTTCTTC.

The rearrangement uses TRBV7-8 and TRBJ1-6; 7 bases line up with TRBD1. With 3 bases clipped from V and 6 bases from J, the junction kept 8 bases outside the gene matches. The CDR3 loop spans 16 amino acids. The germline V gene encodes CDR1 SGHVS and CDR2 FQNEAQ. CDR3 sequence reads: CASSLSQQGFNSPLHF. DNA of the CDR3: TGTGCCAGCAGCTTGTCCCAACAGGGGTTTAATTCACCCCTCCACTTT.

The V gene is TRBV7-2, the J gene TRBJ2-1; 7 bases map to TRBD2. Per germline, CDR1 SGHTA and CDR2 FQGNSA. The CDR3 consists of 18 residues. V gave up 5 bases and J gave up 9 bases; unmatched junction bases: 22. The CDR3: CASSPRVTGGFIVVEQFF. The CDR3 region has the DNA TGTGCCAGCAGCCCTCGGGTAACGGGAGGCTTTATAGTAGTTGAGCAGTTCTTC.

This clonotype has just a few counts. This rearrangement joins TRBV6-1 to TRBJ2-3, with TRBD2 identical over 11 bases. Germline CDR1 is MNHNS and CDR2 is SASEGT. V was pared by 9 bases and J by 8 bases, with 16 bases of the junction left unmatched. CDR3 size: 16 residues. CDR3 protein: CASRPKTSGTKLTQYF. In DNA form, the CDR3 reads TGTGCCAGTCGCCCTAAGACTAGCGGGACTAAGCTTACGCAGTATTTT.

The CDR3 sequence is CASSAKGGNLGYTF. The CDR3 region has the DNA TGCGCCAGCAGTGCCAAAGGGGGGAACCTCGGCTACACCTTC. The V gene is TRBV4-1, the J gene TRBJ1-2; D is perhaps TRBD1 (6 bases). The CDR3 extends over 14 amino acids. V lost 6 bases, J lost 8 bases, and 19 bases lay in between. Germline CDR1 MGHRA, CDR2 YSYEKL.

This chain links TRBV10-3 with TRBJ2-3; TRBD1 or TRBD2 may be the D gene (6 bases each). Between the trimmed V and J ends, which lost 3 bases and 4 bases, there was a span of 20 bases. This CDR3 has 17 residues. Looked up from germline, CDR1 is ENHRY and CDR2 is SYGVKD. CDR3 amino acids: CAISEPPVGGRADTQYF. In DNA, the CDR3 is TGTGCCATCAGTGAACCTCCTGTGGGGGGCCGGGCAGATACGCAGTATTTT.

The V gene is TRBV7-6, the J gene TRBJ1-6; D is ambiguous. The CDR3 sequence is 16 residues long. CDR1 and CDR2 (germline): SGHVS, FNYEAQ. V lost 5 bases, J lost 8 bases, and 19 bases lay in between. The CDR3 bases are TGTGCCAGCAGCCCCCCCCCTATAGGGTATTATTCACCCCTCCACTTT. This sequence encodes CASSPPPIGYYSPLHF. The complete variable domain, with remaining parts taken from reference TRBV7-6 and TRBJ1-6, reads GAGVSQSPRYKVTKRGQDVALRCDPISGHVSLYWYRQALGQGPEFLTYFNYEAQQDKSGLPNDRFSAERPEGSISTLTIQRTEQRDSAMYRCASSPPPIGYYSPLHFGNGTRLTVT.

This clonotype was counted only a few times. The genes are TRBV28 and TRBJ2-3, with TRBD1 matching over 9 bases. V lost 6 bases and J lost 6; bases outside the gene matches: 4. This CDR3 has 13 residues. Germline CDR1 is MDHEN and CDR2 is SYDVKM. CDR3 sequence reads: CASRRTGADTQYF. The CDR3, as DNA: TGTGCCAGCAGACGGACAGGGGCTGATACGCAGTATTTT.

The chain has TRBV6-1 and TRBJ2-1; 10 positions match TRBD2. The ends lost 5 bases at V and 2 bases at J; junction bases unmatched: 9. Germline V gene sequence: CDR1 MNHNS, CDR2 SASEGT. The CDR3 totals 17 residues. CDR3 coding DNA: TGTGCCAGCAGTTACCGGGCTAGCGGGAGCCCCTACAATGAGCAGTTCTTC. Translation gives CASSYRASGSPYNEQFF.

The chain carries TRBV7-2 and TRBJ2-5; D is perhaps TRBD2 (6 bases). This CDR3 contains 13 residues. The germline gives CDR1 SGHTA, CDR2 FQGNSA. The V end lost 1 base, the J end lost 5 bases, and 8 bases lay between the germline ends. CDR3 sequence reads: CASSLDAGETQYF. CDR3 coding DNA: TGTGCCAGCAGCTTAGATGCGGGGGAGACCCAGTACTTC.

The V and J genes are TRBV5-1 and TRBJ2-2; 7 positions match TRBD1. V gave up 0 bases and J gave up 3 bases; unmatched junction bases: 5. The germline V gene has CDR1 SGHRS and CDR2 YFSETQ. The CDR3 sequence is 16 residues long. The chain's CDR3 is CASSLGGTEDTGELFF. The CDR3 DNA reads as TGCGCCAGCAGCTTGGGAGGGACAGAAGACACCGGGGAGCTGTTTTTT.

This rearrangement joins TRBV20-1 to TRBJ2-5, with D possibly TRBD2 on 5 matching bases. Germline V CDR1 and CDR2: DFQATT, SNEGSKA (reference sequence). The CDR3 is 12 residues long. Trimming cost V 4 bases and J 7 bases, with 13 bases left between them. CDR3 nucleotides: TGCAGTGCTATCTCCGGGGTGGGGACCCAGTACTTC. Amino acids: CSAISGVGTQYF.

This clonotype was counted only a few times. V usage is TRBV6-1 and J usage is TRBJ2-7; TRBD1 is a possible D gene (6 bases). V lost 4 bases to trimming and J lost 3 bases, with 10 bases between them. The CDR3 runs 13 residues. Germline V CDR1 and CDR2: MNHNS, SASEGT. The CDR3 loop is CASSAGTLYEQYF. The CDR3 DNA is TGTGCCAGCAGTGCTGGGACACTCTACGAGCAGTACTTC.

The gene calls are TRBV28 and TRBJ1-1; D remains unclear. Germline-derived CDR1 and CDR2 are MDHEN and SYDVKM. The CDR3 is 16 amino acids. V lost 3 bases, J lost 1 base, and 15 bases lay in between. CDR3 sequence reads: CASSFPFGQQNTEAFF. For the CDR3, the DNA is TGTGCCAGCAGTTTCCCATTCGGTCAGCAGAACACTGAAGCTTTCTTT.